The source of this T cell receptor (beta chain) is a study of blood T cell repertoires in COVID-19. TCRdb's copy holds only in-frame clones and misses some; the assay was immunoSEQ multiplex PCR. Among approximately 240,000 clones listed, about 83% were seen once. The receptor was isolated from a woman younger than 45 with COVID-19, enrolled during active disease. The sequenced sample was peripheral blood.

CDR3 protein: CASSPPGGEQFF. CDR3 in DNA: TGTGCCAGCTCACCACCCGGGGGTGAGCAGTTCTTC. The gene calls are TRBV18 and TRBJ2-1; perhaps TRBD2 as D (6 bases). Trimming removed 0 bases at V and 9 bases at J, with 6 bases between. The CDR3 totals 12 residues. Germline CDR1 KGHSH, CDR2 LQKENI. Full variable domain (missing parts from reference TRBV18 and TRBJ2-1): NAGVMQNPRHLVRRRGQEARLRCSPMKGHSHVYWYRQLPEEGLKFMVYLQKENIIDESGMPKERFSAEFPKEGPSILRIQQVVRGDSAAYFCASSPPGGEQFFGPGTRLTVL.